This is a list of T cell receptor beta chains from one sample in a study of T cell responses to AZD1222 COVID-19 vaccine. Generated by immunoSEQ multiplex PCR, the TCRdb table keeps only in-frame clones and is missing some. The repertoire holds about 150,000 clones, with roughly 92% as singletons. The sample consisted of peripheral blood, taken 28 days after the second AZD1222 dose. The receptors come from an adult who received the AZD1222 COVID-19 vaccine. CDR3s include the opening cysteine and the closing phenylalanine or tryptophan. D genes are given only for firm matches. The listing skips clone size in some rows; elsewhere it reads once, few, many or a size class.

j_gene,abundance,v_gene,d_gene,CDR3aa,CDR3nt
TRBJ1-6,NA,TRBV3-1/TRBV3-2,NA,CASSRSPGSYNSPLHF,TGTGCCAGCAGCCGAAGCCCGGGATCCTATAATTCACCCCTCCACTTT
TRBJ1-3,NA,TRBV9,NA,CASSTRTDSFSGNTIYF,TGTGCCAGCAGCACACGGACAGATTCCTTCTCTGGAAACACCATATATTTT
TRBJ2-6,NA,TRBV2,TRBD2,CASSGLAGGPTGANVLTF,TGTGCCAGCAGTGGCCTAGCGGGGGGGCCAACTGGGGCCAACGTCCTGACTTTC
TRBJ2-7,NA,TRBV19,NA,CASRQGGGNYEQYF,TGTGCCAGTAGGCAAGGGGGGGGGAACTACGAGCAGTACTTC
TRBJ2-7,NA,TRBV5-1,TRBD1,CASSPDRGVVYEQYF,TGCGCCAGCAGCCCAGACAGGGGGGTAGTCTACGAGCAGTACTTC
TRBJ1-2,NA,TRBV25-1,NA,CASSGGAPEDYGYTF,TGTGCCAGCAGTGGCGGTGCCCCGGAGGACTATGGCTACACCTTC
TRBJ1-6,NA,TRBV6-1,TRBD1,CASSETGAYSPLHF,TGTGCCAGCAGTGAAACAGGGGCTTATTCACCCCTCCACTTT
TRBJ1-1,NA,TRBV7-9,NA,CASSLGQNTEAFF,TGTGCCAGCAGCTTAGGGCAGAACACTGAAGCTTTCTTT
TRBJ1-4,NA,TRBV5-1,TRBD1,CASGRDSPSATNEKLFF,TGCGCCAGCGGCCGGGACAGCCCATCGGCAACTAATGAAAAACTGTTTTTT
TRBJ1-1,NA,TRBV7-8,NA,CASSLGQRPTKGAFF,TGTGCCAGCAGCTTAGGGCAAAGACCCACTAAGGGGGCTTTCTTT
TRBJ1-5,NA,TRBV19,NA,CASSNLGGGNQPQHF,TGTGCCAGTAGTAACCTTGGGGGGGGCAATCAGCCCCAGCATTTT
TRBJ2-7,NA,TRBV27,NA,CASSFSVGPKTYEQYF,TGTGCCAGCAGTTTTTCGGTGGGTCCCAAAACCTACGAGCAGTACTTC
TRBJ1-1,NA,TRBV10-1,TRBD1,CASSGQGGTEAFF,TGCGCCAGCAGTGGCCAGGGGGGTACTGAAGCTTTCTTT
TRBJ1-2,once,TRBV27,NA,CASSFGGLYGYTF,TGTGCCAGCAGTTTCGGGGGCCTCTATGGCTACACCTTC
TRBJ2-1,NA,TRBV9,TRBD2,CASSLRPGLADNEQFF,TGTGCCAGCAGCCTCCGTCCGGGACTAGCGGACAATGAGCAGTTCTTC
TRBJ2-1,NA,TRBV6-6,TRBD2,CASSYQAGGLRDEQFF,TGTGCCAGCAGTTACCAGGCGGGGGGACTCAGGGATGAGCAGTTCTTC
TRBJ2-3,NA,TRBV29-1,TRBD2,CSASGRATDTQYF,TGCAGCGCTAGCGGGAGGGCCACAGATACGCAGTATTTT
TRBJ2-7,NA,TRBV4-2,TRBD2,CASSQAGTSGYEQYF,TGTGCCAGCAGCCAAGCCGGGACTAGCGGTTACGAGCAGTACTTC
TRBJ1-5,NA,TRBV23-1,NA,CASSQGKANQPQHF,TGCGCCAGCAGTCAAGGCAAAGCCAATCAGCCCCAGCATTTT
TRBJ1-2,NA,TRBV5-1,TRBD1,CASSLGRGRPVGYTF,TGCGCCAGCAGCCTGGGAAGGGGGCGCCCGGTTGGCTACACCTTC
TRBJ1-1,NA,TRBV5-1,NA,CASSLAQEHTEAFF,TGCGCCAGCAGCTTGGCACAAGAACACACTGAAGCTTTCTTT
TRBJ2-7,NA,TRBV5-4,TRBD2,CASSFFPPELAGSSSYEQYF,TGTGCCAGCAGCTTCTTCCCCCCGGAACTAGCGGGAAGTAGCTCCTACGAGCAGTACTTC
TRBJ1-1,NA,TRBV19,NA,CASSIAETEAFF,TGTGCCAGTAGTATAGCGGAGACCGAAGCTTTCTTT
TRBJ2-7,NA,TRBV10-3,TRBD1,CAISLQGQNTYEQYF,TGTGCCATCAGCCTACAGGGGCAAAATACTTACGAGCAGTACTTC
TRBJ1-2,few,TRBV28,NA,CASSSPFVGAHYGYTF,TGTGCCAGCAGTTCCCCATTTGTCGGGGCGCACTATGGCTACACCTTC
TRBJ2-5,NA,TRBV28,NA,CASSFGDQETQYF,TGTGCCAGCAGCTTTGGCGACCAAGAGACCCAGTACTTC
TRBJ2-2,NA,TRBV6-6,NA,CASSTRQGGVELFF,TGTGCCAGCAGTACCCGACAGGGAGGAGTGGAGCTGTTTTTT
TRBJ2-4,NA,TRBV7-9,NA,CASSLGQVSPKNIQYF,TGTGCCAGCAGCTTAGGACAGGTGTCCCCCAAAAACATTCAGTACTTC
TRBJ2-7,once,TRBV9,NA,CASSAGGTVHEQYF,TGTGCCAGCAGCGCGGGGGGGACAGTCCACGAGCAGTACTTC
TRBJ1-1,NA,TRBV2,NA,CASPEGGQLNTRAFF,TGTGCCAGCCCTGAAGGGGGGCAGCTGAACACTAGAGCTTTCTTT
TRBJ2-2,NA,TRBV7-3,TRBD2,CASSSTAGGSGELFF,TGTGCCAGCAGCTCCACAGCGGGAGGTTCCGGGGAGCTGTTTTTT
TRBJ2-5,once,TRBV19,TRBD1,CASSIKGQGGQETQYF,TGTGCCAGTAGTATCAAGGGACAGGGGGGGCAAGAGACCCAGTACTTC
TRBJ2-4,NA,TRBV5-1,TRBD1,CASSPSGTGTSQNIQYF,TGCGCCAGCAGCCCATCCGGGACAGGGACGAGTCAAAACATTCAGTACTTC
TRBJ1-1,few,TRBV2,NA,CASSEARTENTEAFF,TGTGCCAGCAGTGAAGCCAGGACTGAGAACACTGAAGCTTTCTTT
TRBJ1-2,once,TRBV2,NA,CASSESGREPSYGYTF,TGTGCCAGCAGTGAATCGGGACGGGAACCGAGCTATGGCTACACCTTC
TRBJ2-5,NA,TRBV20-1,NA,CSARQETQYF,TGCAGTGCTAGACAGGAGACCCAGTACTTC
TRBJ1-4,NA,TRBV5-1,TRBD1,CASSPGTVNEKLFF,TGCGCCAGCAGCCCCGGGACAGTAAATGAAAAACTGTTTTTT
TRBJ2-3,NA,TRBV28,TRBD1,CATMSGQEPYTDTQYF,TGTGCCACGATGTCCGGACAGGAGCCATACACAGATACGCAGTATTTT
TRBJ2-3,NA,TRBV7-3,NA,CASSFRGSTDTQYF,TGTGCCAGCAGCTTTAGGGGTAGCACAGATACGCAGTATTTT
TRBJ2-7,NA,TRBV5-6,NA,CASSLGVLYEQYF,TGTGCCAGCAGCTTGGGAGTGCTCTACGAGCAGTACTTC
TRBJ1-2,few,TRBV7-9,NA,CASSSPGPANYGYTF,TGTGCCAGCAGCTCCCCGGGGCCTGCTAACTATGGCTACACCTTC
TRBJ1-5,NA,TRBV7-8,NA,CASSLSPDQPQHF,TGTGCCAGCAGCTTAAGTCCCGATCAGCCCCAGCATTTT
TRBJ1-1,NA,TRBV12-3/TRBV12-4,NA,CASSLLAEAFF,TGTGCCAGCAGCCTATTAGCTGAAGCTTTCTTT
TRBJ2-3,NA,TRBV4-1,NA,CASSQDPTGEFRRGTDTQYF,TGCGCCAGCAGCCAAGATCCGACCGGGGAATTTCGGCGTGGCACAGATACGCAGTATTTT
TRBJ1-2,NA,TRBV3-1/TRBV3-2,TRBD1,CASSSRPGTGFYGYTF,TGTGCCAGCAGCTCTCGTCCCGGGACAGGGTTTTATGGCTACACCTTC
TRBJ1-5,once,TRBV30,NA,CAWSVNEPQHF,TGTGCCTGGAGTGTCAACGAGCCCCAGCATTTT
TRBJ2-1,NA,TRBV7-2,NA,CASSLRATAGSYNEQFF,TGTGCCAGCAGCTTACGGGCGACAGCGGGTTCATACAATGAGCAGTTCTTC
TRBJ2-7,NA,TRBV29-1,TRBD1,CSVGEQGAPNEQYF,TGCAGCGTTGGAGAACAGGGGGCTCCCAACGAGCAGTACTTC
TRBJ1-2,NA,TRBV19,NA,CASSIDSTDYGYTF,TGTGCCAGTAGTATAGACTCGACGGACTATGGCTACACCTTC
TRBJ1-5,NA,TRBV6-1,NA,CASSGTNPLFNQPQHF,TGTGCCAGCAGTGGAACGAATCCCTTGTTCAATCAGCCCCAGCATTTT
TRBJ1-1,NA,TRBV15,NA,CATSREAGDGMNTEAFF,TGTGCCACCAGCAGAGAGGCAGGGGATGGGATGAACACTGAAGCTTTCTTT
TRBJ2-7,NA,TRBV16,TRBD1,CASSQSRGPWEQYF,TGTGCCAGCAGCCAAAGCAGGGGGCCTTGGGAGCAGTACTTC
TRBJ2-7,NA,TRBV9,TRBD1,CASSVDLGTGGRNEQYF,TGTGCCAGCAGCGTAGATTTGGGGACAGGGGGCCGGAACGAGCAGTACTTC
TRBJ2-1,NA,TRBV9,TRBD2,CASSVDAGGQFF,TGTGCCAGCAGCGTAGATGCGGGAGGGCAGTTCTTC
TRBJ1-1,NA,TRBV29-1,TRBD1,CSVDYRGRFGVAEAFF,TGCAGCGTTGACTACAGGGGTAGGTTTGGTGTGGCTGAAGCTTTCTTT
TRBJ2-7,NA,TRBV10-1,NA,CASSESGQKGPYEQYF,TGCGCCAGCAGTGAGTCGGGGCAGAAAGGGCCCTACGAGCAGTACTTC
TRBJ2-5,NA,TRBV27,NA,CASSPHRHQETQYF,TGTGCCAGCAGTCCCCATCGCCACCAAGAGACCCAGTACTTC
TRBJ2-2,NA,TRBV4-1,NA,CASSPPTGNTGELFF,TGCGCCAGCAGCCCACCGACAGGCAACACCGGGGAGCTGTTTTTT